Listed below are T cell receptor beta chains from one sample, sequenced in a study of T cells in Graves' hyperthyroidism and ophthalmopathy. MiXCR was run by TCRdb on the multiplex PCR reads, yielding one entry per CDR3 protein. The sample carries roughly 700,000 distinct CDR3 sequences, approximately 15% recorded once. Sequencing used blood. Receptor source: a man aged 45 to 65 with Graves' hyperthyroidism. Each CDR3 is given with its conserved first and last residue. D genes are given only for firm matches. A clone size is listed for some rows: how often the clone was seen (once, few, many), or a class if it is expanded.

clone size	V gene	J gene	D gene	CDR3 protein	CDR3 DNA
many	TRBV20-1	TRBJ2-3	TRBD1	CSARGGQARTDTQYF	TGCAGTGCTAGGGGGGGACAGGCACGCACAGATACGCAGTATTTT
many	TRBV18	TRBJ2-2	TRBD1	CASSPRTGTANTGELFF	TGTGCCAGCTCTCCTAGGACAGGGACCGCGAACACCGGGGAGCTGTTTTTT
many	TRBV7-9	TRBJ2-1	TRBD2	CASSQFSGLGRRGEQFF	TGTGCCAGCAGCCAATTTTCCGGACTAGGGAGGAGGGGTGAGCAGTTCTTC
.	TRBV28	TRBJ2-7	.	CASSPAWIPYEQYF	TGTGCCAGCAGCCCGGCGTGGATTCCCTACGAGCAGTACTTC
many	TRBV19	TRBJ2-2	.	CASSIGRPPGELFF	TGTGCCAGTAGTATTGGCAGACCCCCCGGGGAGCTGTTTTTT
many	TRBV6-1	TRBJ2-2	TRBD2	CASSAPGLAGDTGELFF	TGTGCCAGCAGTGCCCCTGGACTAGCGGGAGACACCGGGGAGCTGTTTTTT
many	TRBV28	TRBJ1-5	TRBD1	CASSLWSSLSGGGLNQPQHF	TGTGCCAGCAGTTTATGGTCCAGTTTGTCAGGGGGCGGCCTCAATCAGCCCCAGCATTTT
.	TRBV3-1	TRBJ2-1	TRBD1	CASSQDWAQGNEQFF	TGTGCCAGCAGCCAAGATTGGGCACAGGGGAACGAGCAGTTCTTC
.	TRBV19	TRBJ1-2	.	CASTPDAGRGYGYTF	TGTGCCAGTACCCCTGATGCGGGCCGGGGGTATGGCTACACCTTC
few	TRBV19	TRBJ2-2	.	CVSSYTGSGELFF	TGTGTCAGTAGTTATACGGGATCCGGGGAGCTGTTTTTT
few	TRBV20-1	TRBJ1-1	.	CSASPMHLNTEAFF	TGCAGTGCTAGTCCGATGCATCTGAACACTGAAGCTTTCTTT
.	TRBV6-1	TRBJ1-2	.	CATRLELNYGYTF	TGTGCCACCCGCCTGGAGCTTAACTATGGCTACACCTTC
.	TRBV19	TRBJ2-5	.	CASSIGGSHQETQYF	TGTGCCAGTAGTATAGGAGGATCGCACCAAGAGACCCAGTACTTC
.	TRBV10-1	TRBJ2-1	.	CASSPTPFGEEQFF	TGCGCCAGCAGCCCGACCCCTTTCGGGGAGGAGCAGTTCTTC